This TCR beta chain was sequenced in a study of blood T cells in healthy people across ages. Broader study findings: Naive CD4+ cell counts and diversity both ran higher in long-lived than in aged donors. Diversity of TCR beta per million T cells declined in a roughly linear way with age. Naive T cell percentage showed a strong correlation with the diversity of TCR beta.

Together with a sample-barcoded 5' primer, a J-beta primer mix was included in a second PCR lasting about 6 to 11 cycles. MiXCR, run by TCRdb on the 5' RACE reads, gives a single entry per CDR3 protein. The top ten clones hold under 35% of a sample with roughly 700,000 distinct CDR3 sequences, 45% to 50% of them seen once. The CDR3 sequence is 15 residues long. CDR1 is LGHDT, CDR2 YNNKEL, per germline (reference sequence). Trimming shortened V by 5 bases and J by 3 bases, and 15 bases separated the two germline ends. Donation came from healthy Caucasian individuals in Russia who were aged 6 to 90. Comments on this clonotype: Its antigen is unknown.

The sample was blood. This sequence joins TRBV3-1 and TRBJ2-3, with D maybe TRBD2 (6 bases). The TCR sequence derives from a woman aged 55-69 years in good health. DNA for the CDR3: TGTGCCAGCAGCGGTAGCCGGAGGGGTACAGATACGCAGTATTTT. Amino acids: CASSGSRRGTDTQYF.